These T cell receptor beta chains were read from a single sample in a study of CD4 T cells in relation to SARS-CoV-2 and coronaviruses. No antigen is known for these receptors. The protocol was immunoSEQ multiplex PCR, while the TCRdb copy is restricted to in-frame clones and leaves out a portion. The data contain some 26,000 clones, about 70% of them singletons. The sample consisted of CD4+ T cells from PBMCs, cultured in vitro. Receptors originate from a human donor in good health. Each CDR3 is given with its conserved first and last residue. A D gene is named only where the DNA matches it firmly. The listing skips clone size in some rows; elsewhere it reads once, few, many or a size class.

clone size: medium-sized
V gene: TRBV5-6
J gene: TRBJ1-3
D gene: .
CDR3 DNA: TGTGCCAGCAGCTCCCAGGGTAGCTCTGGAAACACCATATATTTT
CDR3 protein: CASSSQGSSGNTIYF

clone size: few
V gene: TRBV19
J gene: TRBJ1-1
D gene: .
CDR3 DNA: TGTGCCAGTACCTACGACCCCGGCGGAAACACTGAAGCTTTCTTT
CDR3 protein: CASTYDPGGNTEAFF

clone size: .
V gene: TRBV11-2
J gene: TRBJ2-5
D gene: .
CDR3 DNA: TGTGCCAGCAGACGTCTGGCGGGGAGGCAAGAGACCCAGTACTTC
CDR3 protein: CASRRLAGRQETQYF

clone size: .
V gene: TRBV7-2
J gene: TRBJ2-2
D gene: .
CDR3 DNA: TGTGCCAGCAGCCCGGTCCGGGGACAGAACACCGGGGAGCTGTTTTTT
CDR3 protein: CASSPVRGQNTGELFF

clone size: few
V gene: TRBV19
J gene: TRBJ1-3
D gene: TRBD1
CDR3 DNA: TGTGCCAGTAGTATGGACAGGGGAGGAAACACCATATATTTT
CDR3 protein: CASSMDRGGNTIYF

clone size: .
V gene: TRBV9
J gene: TRBJ2-1
D gene: TRBD2
CDR3 DNA: TGTGCCAGCAGCGTAGCCGCCCTAGCGGGGGAACCTTACAATGAGCAGTTCTTC
CDR3 protein: CASSVAALAGEPYNEQFF

clone size: .
V gene: TRBV5-5
J gene: TRBJ2-1
D gene: TRBD1
CDR3 DNA: TGTGCCAGCAGCCTCCGGGACAGGGGATACAATGAGCAGTTCTTC
CDR3 protein: CASSLRDRGYNEQFF

clone size: .
V gene: TRBV7-2
J gene: TRBJ1-5
D gene: .
CDR3 DNA: TGTGCCAGCAGCTTAGACAGGGCAATGGGTCAGCCCCAGCATTTT
CDR3 protein: CASSLDRAMGQPQHF

clone size: .
V gene: TRBV12-3/TRBV12-4
J gene: TRBJ1-1
D gene: .
CDR3 DNA: TGTGCCAGCAGTTTAGCTCGAATTGAAGCTTTCTTT
CDR3 protein: CASSLARIEAFF

clone size: .
V gene: TRBV5-8
J gene: TRBJ1-5
D gene: .
CDR3 DNA: TGTGCCAGCAGCGCATATAGCAGCAATCAGCCCCAGCATTTT
CDR3 protein: CASSAYSSNQPQHF

clone size: .
V gene: TRBV18
J gene: TRBJ2-2
D gene: TRBD2
CDR3 DNA: TGTGCCAGCTCTCCCCAGGGAGGAGCGGGAGGACTTACCGGGGAGCTGTTTTTT
CDR3 protein: CASSPQGGAGGLTGELFF

clone size: .
V gene: TRBV5-6
J gene: TRBJ2-7
D gene: TRBD2
CDR3 DNA: TGTGCCAGCAAACACCGACTAGCGACCTCCTACGAGCAGTACTTC
CDR3 protein: CASKHRLATSYEQYF

clone size: .
V gene: TRBV7-2
J gene: TRBJ2-7
D gene: .
CDR3 DNA: TGTGCCAGCAGCATTAACAGGGCCTACGAGCAGTACTTC
CDR3 protein: CASSINRAYEQYF

clone size: few
V gene: TRBV6-2/TRBV6-3
J gene: TRBJ1-1
D gene: .
CDR3 DNA: TGTGCCAGCAGTCGTATGAACACTGAAGCTTTCTTT
CDR3 protein: CASSRMNTEAFF

clone size: .
V gene: TRBV18
J gene: TRBJ2-7
D gene: TRBD2
CDR3 DNA: TGTGCCAGCTCAGTTAGCGGGGGGAACTACGAGCAGTACTTC
CDR3 protein: CASSVSGGNYEQYF

clone size: .
V gene: TRBV5-8
J gene: TRBJ2-5
D gene: .
CDR3 DNA: TGTGCCAGCAGCTTGGTGGCGCATCAAGAGACCCAGTACTTC
CDR3 protein: CASSLVAHQETQYF

clone size: .
V gene: TRBV4-3
J gene: TRBJ2-6
D gene: .
CDR3 DNA: TGCGCCAGCAGCCAAGAAGCCCATTCCTCTGGGGCCAACGTCCTGACTTTC
CDR3 protein: CASSQEAHSSGANVLTF

clone size: .
V gene: TRBV7-2
J gene: TRBJ2-3
D gene: .
CDR3 DNA: TGTGCCAGCAGCCCACGAGCCTCCAGGGGAGGGCCAAGCACAGATACGCAGTATTTT
CDR3 protein: CASSPRASRGGPSTDTQYF

clone size: .
V gene: TRBV19
J gene: TRBJ1-2
D gene: TRBD1
CDR3 DNA: TGTGCCAGTACCCCCCGCCCCCGGACAGGGGGGTATGGCTACACCTTC
CDR3 protein: CASTPRPRTGGYGYTF

clone size: .
V gene: TRBV4-1
J gene: TRBJ1-2
D gene: .
CDR3 DNA: TGCGCCAGCAGCCCAGGGATCCCCCGAAGGGGCTATGGCTACACCTTC
CDR3 protein: CASSPGIPRRGYGYTF

clone size: once
V gene: TRBV6-2/TRBV6-3
J gene: TRBJ1-5
D gene: TRBD1
CDR3 DNA: TGTGCCAGCAGTTTTCACAGGGGGGAACCTTATAGCAATCAGCCCCAGCATTTT
CDR3 protein: CASSFHRGEPYSNQPQHF

clone size: medium-sized
V gene: TRBV28
J gene: TRBJ2-2
D gene: TRBD2
CDR3 DNA: TGTGCCAGCAGTTTACAAGGGTTAGCGGGTGGACCCGGGGAGCTGTTTTTT
CDR3 protein: CASSLQGLAGGPGELFF

clone size: .
V gene: TRBV5-1
J gene: TRBJ1-2
D gene: TRBD1
CDR3 DNA: TGCGCCAGCAGCTTAGGGGGACAGGTGAAAATAGACTATGGCTACACCTTC
CDR3 protein: CASSLGGQVKIDYGYTF

clone size: once
V gene: TRBV5-1
J gene: TRBJ1-3
D gene: .
CDR3 DNA: TGCGCCAGCAGCTTGGGGACAGCGGGCGACACCATATATTTT
CDR3 protein: CASSLGTAGDTIYF

clone size: .
V gene: TRBV20-1
J gene: TRBJ1-6
D gene: .
CDR3 DNA: TGCAGTGCTACTGAGTCGAGCTCCTATAATTCACCCCTCCACTTT
CDR3 protein: CSATESSSYNSPLHF

clone size: .
V gene: TRBV6-5
J gene: TRBJ1-4
D gene: .
CDR3 DNA: TGTGCCAGCAGACCCGGGACACAGCGCGAAAAACTGTTTTTT
CDR3 protein: CASRPGTQREKLFF

clone size: .
V gene: TRBV4-1
J gene: TRBJ2-5
D gene: .
CDR3 DNA: TGCGCCAGCAGCCAAGATGTTAACGTCGAGACCCAGTACTTC
CDR3 protein: CASSQDVNVETQYF

clone size: .
V gene: TRBV7-2
J gene: TRBJ2-2
D gene: .
CDR3 DNA: TGTGCCAGCAGCCCTGTTCGGTCCGGGGAGCTGTTTTTT
CDR3 protein: CASSPVRSGELFF

clone size: .
V gene: TRBV5-4
J gene: TRBJ1-6
D gene: .
CDR3 DNA: TGTGCCAGCAGCTTGGACAGTTATAATTCACCCCTCCACTTT
CDR3 protein: CASSLDSYNSPLHF

clone size: .
V gene: TRBV3-1/TRBV3-2
J gene: TRBJ1-1
D gene: .
CDR3 DNA: TGTGCCAGCAGAGCCTTCGAAGTGGGGGGAGCTTTCTTT
CDR3 protein: CASRAFEVGGAFF

clone size: .
V gene: TRBV19
J gene: TRBJ2-2
D gene: .
CDR3 DNA: TGTGCCAGTAGACAGGCCCAGGGGGGCGGGGAGCTGTTTTTT
CDR3 protein: CASRQAQGGGELFF

clone size: few
V gene: TRBV2
J gene: TRBJ1-1
D gene: .
CDR3 DNA: TGTGCCAGCAGTGAAGATATGGGGGGCGGCATTGAAGCTTTCTTT
CDR3 protein: CASSEDMGGGIEAFF

clone size: .
V gene: TRBV4-2
J gene: TRBJ2-5
D gene: .
CDR3 DNA: TGTGCCAGCAGCCAAAGGTTGAGAGAGACCCAGTACTTC
CDR3 protein: CASSQRLRETQYF

clone size: .
V gene: TRBV6-1
J gene: TRBJ2-3
D gene: TRBD2
CDR3 DNA: TGTGCCAGCAGTGAGGCGGGCGGGGGGATAGATACGCAGTATTTT
CDR3 protein: CASSEAGGGIDTQYF

clone size: .
V gene: TRBV6-2/TRBV6-3
J gene: TRBJ1-1
D gene: .
CDR3 DNA: TGTGCCAGCAGTTACTCCAGGGCAGTTAACACTGAAGCTTTCTTT
CDR3 protein: CASSYSRAVNTEAFF

clone size: few
V gene: TRBV5-1
J gene: TRBJ1-2
D gene: .
CDR3 DNA: TGCGCCAGCAGCTCGGGTATCGGTATTAGTGGCTACACCTTC
CDR3 protein: CASSSGIGISGYTF

clone size: .
V gene: TRBV11-3
J gene: TRBJ2-1
D gene: TRBD2
CDR3 DNA: TGTGCCAGCAGCTTAGATCGTAGAGCGGGGGTCTCCTACAATGAGCAGTTCTTC
CDR3 protein: CASSLDRRAGVSYNEQFF

clone size: .
V gene: TRBV4-2
J gene: TRBJ2-2
D gene: .
CDR3 DNA: TGTGCCAGCAGCCTAGTAACCGACACCGGGGAGCTGTTTTTT
CDR3 protein: CASSLVTDTGELFF

clone size: .
V gene: TRBV5-1
J gene: TRBJ2-2
D gene: .
CDR3 DNA: TGCGCCAGCACAACCTCTCCTATTGAGGCCGGGGAGCTGTTTTTT
CDR3 protein: CASTTSPIEAGELFF

clone size: few
V gene: TRBV7-2
J gene: TRBJ1-1
D gene: .
CDR3 DNA: TGTGCCAGCAGCTTAGCCTGGAGTCAAGTCTCTGAAGCTTTCTTT
CDR3 protein: CASSLAWSQVSEAFF